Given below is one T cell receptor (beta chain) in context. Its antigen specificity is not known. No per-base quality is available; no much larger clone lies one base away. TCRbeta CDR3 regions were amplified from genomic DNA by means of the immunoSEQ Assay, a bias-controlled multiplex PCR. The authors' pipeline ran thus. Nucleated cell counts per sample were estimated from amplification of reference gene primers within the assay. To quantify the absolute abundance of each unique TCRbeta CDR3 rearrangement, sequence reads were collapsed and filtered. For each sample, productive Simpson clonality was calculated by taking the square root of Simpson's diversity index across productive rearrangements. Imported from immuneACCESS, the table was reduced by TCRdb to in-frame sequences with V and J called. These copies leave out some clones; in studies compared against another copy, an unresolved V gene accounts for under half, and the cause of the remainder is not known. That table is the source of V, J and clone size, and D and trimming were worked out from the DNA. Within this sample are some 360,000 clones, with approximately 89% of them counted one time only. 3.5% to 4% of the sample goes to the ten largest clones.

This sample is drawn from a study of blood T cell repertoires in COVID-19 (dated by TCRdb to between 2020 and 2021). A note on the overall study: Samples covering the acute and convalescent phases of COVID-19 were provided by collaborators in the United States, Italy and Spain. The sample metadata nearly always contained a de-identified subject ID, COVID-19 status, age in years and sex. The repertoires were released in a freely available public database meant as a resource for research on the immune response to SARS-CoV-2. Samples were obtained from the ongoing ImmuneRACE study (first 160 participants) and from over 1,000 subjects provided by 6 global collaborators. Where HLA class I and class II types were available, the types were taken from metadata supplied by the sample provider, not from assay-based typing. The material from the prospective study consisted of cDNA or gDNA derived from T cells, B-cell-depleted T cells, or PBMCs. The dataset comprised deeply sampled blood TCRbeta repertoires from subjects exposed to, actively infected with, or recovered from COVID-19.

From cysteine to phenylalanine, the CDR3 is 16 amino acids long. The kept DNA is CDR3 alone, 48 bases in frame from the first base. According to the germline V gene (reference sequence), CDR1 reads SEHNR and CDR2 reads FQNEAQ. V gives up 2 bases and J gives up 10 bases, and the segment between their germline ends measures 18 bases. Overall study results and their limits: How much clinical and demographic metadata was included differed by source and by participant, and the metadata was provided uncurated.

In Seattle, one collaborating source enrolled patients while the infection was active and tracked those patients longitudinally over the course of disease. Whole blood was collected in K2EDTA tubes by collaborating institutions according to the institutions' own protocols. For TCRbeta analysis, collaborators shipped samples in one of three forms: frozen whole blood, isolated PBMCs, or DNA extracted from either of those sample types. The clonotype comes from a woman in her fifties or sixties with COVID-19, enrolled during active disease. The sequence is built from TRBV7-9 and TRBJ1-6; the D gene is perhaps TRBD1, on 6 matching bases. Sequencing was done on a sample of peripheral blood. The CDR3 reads CASSLWAGASGSPLHF. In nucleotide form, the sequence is TGTGCCAGCAGCTTATGGGCAGGGGCCTCGGGGTCACCCCTCCACTTT.